This T cell receptor beta chain derives from a study of cytomegalovirus exposure and HLA in healthy donors. Vbeta (60) and Jbeta (13) primers were used in the PCR. Only in-frame clones appear in the TCRdb table, and some are missing; sequencing was by immunoSEQ multiplex PCR. The table lists 150,000 to 200,000 clones, about 78% of them singletons. This CDR3 has 15 residues. Per germline, CDR1 SGHAT and CDR2 FQNNGV. V was shortened by 7 bases and J by 2 bases, with 14 bases between the two germline ends. Sequenced input: PBMCs. This rearrangement joins TRBV11-2 to TRBJ2-2, with D unresolved. The TCR originated in a male donor in good health and CMV-seronegative. CDR3: CASIISLTNTGELFF. In DNA form, the CDR3 reads TGTGCCAGCATCATAAGCCTTACTAACACCGGGGAGCTGTTTTTT.